This T cell receptor beta chain came from a study of regulatory T cells in long-lasting Graves disease. With 4 bases clipped from V and 7 bases from J, the junction kept 10 bases outside the gene matches. CDR1 and CDR2 (germline): MNHEY, SVGEGT. The CDR3 consists of 17 residues. Time point denoted: persistent/refractory GD, antithyroid drugs over 5 years with positive TRAb. PBMC-extracted RNA yielded the TCR library. EDTA tubes held approximately 8.8 milliliters of peripheral blood from each patient. This clonotype was recorded many times. The target antigen is unknown. Broader study findings: Persistent-disease Graves' patients showed less TCR diversity than new cases.

The authors built TCR beta libraries using iRepertoire HTBI primers and Arm-PCR of CDR3 regions. The authors' processing: Identified across the samples were approximately 60 TRBV segments and over 11 TRBJ segments. From the multiplex PCR reads, TCRdb called clonotypes with MiXCR, one entry per CDR3 protein. These V and J calls derive from TCRdb rather than the authors' analysis. The table lists about 450,000 distinct CDR3 sequences, around a quarter of them singletons. This TCR was recovered from a female donor with Graves disease. V and J are TRBV6-2 or TRBV6-3 and TRBJ2-2; 12 positions agree with TRBD2. This specimen was peripheral blood mononuclear cells (PBMCs), taken when the disease was refractory, from a patient treated with antithyroid drugs. The CDR3, as DNA: TGTGCCAGCAGTTTACCGGGACTAGCGGGCCTGAGCGGGGAGCTGTTTTTT. It specifies CASSLPGLAGLSGELFF.